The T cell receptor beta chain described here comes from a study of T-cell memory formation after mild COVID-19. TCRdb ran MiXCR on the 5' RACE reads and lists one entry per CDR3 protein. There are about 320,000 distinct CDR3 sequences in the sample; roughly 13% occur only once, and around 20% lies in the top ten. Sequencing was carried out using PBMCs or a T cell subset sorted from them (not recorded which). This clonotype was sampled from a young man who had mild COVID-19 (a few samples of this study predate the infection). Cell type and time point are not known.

CDR3 region: CASSEYSGTQETQYF. In nucleotides, the CDR3 is TGTGCCAGCAGCGAATATAGCGGGACCCAAGAGACCCAGTACTTC. The V and J genes are TRBV9 and TRBJ2-5, with 8 positions matching TRBD2. Looked up from germline, CDR1 is SGDLS and CDR2 is YYNGEE. Trimming removed 3 bases from V and 1 base from J; junction bases left unmatched: 5. The CDR3 runs 15 residues.